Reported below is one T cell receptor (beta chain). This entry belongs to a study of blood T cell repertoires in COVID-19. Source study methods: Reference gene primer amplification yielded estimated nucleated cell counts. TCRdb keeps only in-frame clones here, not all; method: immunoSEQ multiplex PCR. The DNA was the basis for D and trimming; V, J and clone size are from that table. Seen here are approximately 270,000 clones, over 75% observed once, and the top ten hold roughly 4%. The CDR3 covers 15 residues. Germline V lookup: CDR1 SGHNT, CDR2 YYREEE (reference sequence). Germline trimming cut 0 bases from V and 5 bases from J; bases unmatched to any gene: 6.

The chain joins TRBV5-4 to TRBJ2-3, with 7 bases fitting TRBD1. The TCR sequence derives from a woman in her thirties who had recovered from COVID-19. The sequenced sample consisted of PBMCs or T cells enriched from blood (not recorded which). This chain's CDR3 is CASSLGGQPRDTQYF. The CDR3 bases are TGTGCCAGCAGCTTGGGGGGACAGCCTAGAGATACGCAGTATTTT.